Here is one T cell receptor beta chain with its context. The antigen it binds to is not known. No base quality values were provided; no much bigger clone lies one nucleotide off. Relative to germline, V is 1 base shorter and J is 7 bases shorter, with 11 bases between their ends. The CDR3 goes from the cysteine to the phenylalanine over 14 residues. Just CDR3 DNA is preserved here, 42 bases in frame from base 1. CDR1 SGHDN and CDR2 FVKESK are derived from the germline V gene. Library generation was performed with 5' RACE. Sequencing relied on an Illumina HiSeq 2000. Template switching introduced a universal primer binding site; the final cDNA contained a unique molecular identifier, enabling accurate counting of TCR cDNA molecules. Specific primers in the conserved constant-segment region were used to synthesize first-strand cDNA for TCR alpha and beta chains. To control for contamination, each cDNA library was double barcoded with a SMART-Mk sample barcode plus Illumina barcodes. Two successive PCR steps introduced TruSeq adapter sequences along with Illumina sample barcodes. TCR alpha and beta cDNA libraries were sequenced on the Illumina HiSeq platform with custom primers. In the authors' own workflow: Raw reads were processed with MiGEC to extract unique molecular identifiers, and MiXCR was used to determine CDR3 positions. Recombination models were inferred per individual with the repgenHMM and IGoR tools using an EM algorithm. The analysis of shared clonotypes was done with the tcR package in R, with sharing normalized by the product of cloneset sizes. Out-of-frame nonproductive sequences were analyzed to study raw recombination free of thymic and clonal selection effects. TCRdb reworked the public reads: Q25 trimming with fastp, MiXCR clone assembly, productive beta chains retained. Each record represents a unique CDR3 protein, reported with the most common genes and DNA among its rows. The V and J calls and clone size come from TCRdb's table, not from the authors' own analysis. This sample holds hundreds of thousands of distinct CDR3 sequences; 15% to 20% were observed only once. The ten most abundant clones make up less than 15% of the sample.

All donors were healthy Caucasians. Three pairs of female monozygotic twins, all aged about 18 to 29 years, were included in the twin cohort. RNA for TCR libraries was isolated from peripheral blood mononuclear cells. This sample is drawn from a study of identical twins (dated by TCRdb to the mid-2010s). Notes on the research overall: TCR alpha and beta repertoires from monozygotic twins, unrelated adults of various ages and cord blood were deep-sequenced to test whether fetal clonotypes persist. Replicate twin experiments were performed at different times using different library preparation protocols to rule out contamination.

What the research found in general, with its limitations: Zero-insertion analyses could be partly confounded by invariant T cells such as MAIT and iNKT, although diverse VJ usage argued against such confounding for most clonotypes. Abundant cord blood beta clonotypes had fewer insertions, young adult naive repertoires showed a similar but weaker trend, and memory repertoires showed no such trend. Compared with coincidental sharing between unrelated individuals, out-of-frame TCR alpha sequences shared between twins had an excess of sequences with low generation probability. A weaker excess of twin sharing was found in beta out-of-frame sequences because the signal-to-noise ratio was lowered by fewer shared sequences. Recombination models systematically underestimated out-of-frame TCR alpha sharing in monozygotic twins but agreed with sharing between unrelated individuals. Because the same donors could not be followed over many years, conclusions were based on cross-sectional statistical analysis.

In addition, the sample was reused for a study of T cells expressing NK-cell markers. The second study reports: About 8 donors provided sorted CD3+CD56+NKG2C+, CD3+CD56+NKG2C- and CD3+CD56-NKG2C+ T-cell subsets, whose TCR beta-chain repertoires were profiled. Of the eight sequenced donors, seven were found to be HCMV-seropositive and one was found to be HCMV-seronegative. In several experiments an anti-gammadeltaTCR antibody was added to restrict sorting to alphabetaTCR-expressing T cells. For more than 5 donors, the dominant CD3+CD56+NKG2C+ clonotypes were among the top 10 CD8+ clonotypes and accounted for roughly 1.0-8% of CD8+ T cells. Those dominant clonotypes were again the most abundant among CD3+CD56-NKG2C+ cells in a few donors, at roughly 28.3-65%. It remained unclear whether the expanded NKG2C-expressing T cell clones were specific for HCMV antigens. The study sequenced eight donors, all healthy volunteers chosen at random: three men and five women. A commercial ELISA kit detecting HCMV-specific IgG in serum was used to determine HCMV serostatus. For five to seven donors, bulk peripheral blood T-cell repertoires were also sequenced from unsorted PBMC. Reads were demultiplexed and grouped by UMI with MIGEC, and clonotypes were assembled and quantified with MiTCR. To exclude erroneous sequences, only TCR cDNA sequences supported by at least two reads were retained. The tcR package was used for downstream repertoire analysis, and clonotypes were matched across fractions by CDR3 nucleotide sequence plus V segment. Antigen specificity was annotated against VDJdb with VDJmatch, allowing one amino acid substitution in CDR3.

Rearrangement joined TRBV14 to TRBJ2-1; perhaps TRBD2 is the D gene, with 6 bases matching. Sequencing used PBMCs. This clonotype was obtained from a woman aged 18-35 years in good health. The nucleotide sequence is TGTGCCAGCAGCCAAGCGTGGAGGGTAAATGAGCAGTTCTTC. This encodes CASSQAWRVNEQFF.